Following are 22 T cell receptor beta chains from one sample sequenced in a study of blood T cells in healthy people across ages. Combining a sample-barcoded 5' primer with a J-beta primer mix, a second PCR ran for 7 to 11 cycles. TCRdb reprocessed the 5' RACE reads via MiXCR and lists one record per CDR3 protein. Of 1.5 million to 1.9 million distinct CDR3 sequences in the sample, less than 45% were seen once. The sample comprised blood. The receptor source for this set is a woman younger than 30 in good health.

The chain is built from TRBV29-1 and TRBJ2-7; D is undetermined. The V gene lost 4 bases and the J gene lost 4 bases, with 14 bases spanning the gap. The CDR3 is made up of 13 amino acids. CDR1 is SQVTM and CDR2 is ANQGSEA in the germline V gene. The CDR3 loop is CSVGPRLSYEQYF. The CDR3 nucleotides read TGCAGCGTTGGTCCGCGACTCAGTTACGAGCAGTACTTC.

The gene calls are TRBV5-1 and TRBJ2-1, with D possibly matching TRBD1 (5 bases). Trimming shortened V by 1 base and J by 10 bases, and 15 bases separated the two germline ends. The germline V gene encodes CDR1 SGHRS and CDR2 YFSETQ. CDR3 size: 14 residues. This CDR3 is CASSLNRQPYEQFF. The CDR3 region has the DNA TGCGCCAGCAGCTTGAACAGGCAGCCCTACGAGCAGTTCTTC.

The J gene is TRBJ1-5, the V gene TRBV27, with TRBD1 as a possible D gene (5 bases). This CDR3 comprises 15 residues. V was pared by 6 bases and J by 1 base, with 13 bases between. Germline V CDR1 and CDR2: MNHEY, SMNVEV (reference sequence). The CDR3 DNA reads as TGTGCCAGCAGCGCAAGGGGCGAAAGCAATCAGCCCCAGCATTTT. It specifies CASSARGESNQPQHF.

The gene calls are TRBV2 and TRBJ1-1; D not certain. The CDR3 is 13 amino acids. From germline, CDR1 is SNHLY and CDR2 FYNNEI. V was clipped by 3 bases and J by 4 bases, with 9 bases between them. The CDR3 here is CASSESPVTEAFF. The CDR3 DNA follows: TGTGCCAGCAGTGAGTCGCCGGTCACTGAAGCTTTCTTT.

A note on this clonotype: At one of its ends the junction is not consistent with the germline gene, which may arise from a read error. The chain has TRBV10-3 and TRBJ2-5, with no clear D. This CDR3 comprises 14 residues. Looked up from germline, CDR1 is ENHRY and CDR2 is SYGVKD. CDR3 coding DNA: TGTGCCATCAGTGAGTTGGGTAACCAAGGGACCCAGTACTTC. The encoded protein is CAISELGNQGTQYF.

This clonotype showed up just a few times. The chain employs TRBV3-1 and TRBJ2-7; D may be TRBD2 (5 bases). Germline values: CDR1 LGHDT, CDR2 YNNKEL (reference sequence). V shed 6 bases and J shed 0 bases, with 21 bases lying between them. The CDR3 has 17 amino acids. The chain's CDR3 is CASSPAAAGGLSYEQYF. CDR3 DNA sequence: TGTGCCAGCAGTCCAGCAGCCGCGGGTGGCCTCTCCTACGAGCAGTACTTC.

This clonotype has only a few counts. This sequence joins TRBV20-1 and TRBJ1-1; D not certain. CDR3 size: 14 residues. Germline CDR1 reads DFQATT; CDR2 reads SNEGSKA (reference sequence). Trimming removed 6 bases at V and 2 bases at J, with 16 bases between. The CDR3 is CSATVEAYNTEAFF. CDR3 nucleotide sequence: TGCAGTGCAACCGTAGAGGCTTATAACACTGAAGCTTTCTTT.

The chain uses TRBV20-1 and TRBJ1-5; D gene unclear. Germline V gives CDR1 DFQATT, CDR2 SNEGSKA (reference sequence). The germline V and J ends were trimmed by 4 bases and 2 bases, with 21 bases remaining between them. This CDR3 has 17 amino acids. Written as DNA, the CDR3 is TGCAGTGCTAACCCCAATGGTGGGTGGGTGGGCAATCAGCCCCAGCATTTT. Its protein is CSANPNGGWVGNQPQHF.

The chain combines TRBV2 with TRBJ1-2; 9 bases are shared with TRBD1. The germline CDR1 and CDR2 sequences are SNHLY and FYNNEI. J was trimmed by 8 bases and V by 7 bases; bases with no gene match: 5. The CDR3 consists of 12 residues. The DNA of the CDR3 is TGTGCCAGCACCCGACAGGGGGTCGGCTACACCTTC. Amino acid sequence: CASTRQGVGYTF. Filled out from reference TRBV2 and TRBJ1-2, the complete variable domain reads EPEVTQTPSHQVTQMGQEVILRCVPISNHLYFYWYRQILGQKVEFLVSFYNNEISEKSEIFDDQFSVERPDGSNFTLKIRSTKLEDSAMYFCASTRQGVGYTFGSGTRLTVV.

The chain joins TRBV12-5 to TRBJ2-1; TRBD2 agrees at 10 bases. Germline CDR1 LGHNT, CDR2 FRNRAP. V trimming: 1 base; J trimming: 13 bases; junction bases outside the gene matches: 13. The CDR3 totals 16 residues. The CDR3 is CASGLGTSGAGETQFF. DNA of the CDR3: TGTGCTAGTGGTTTGGGGACTAGCGGAGCGGGGGAGACCCAGTTCTTC.

This clonotype has ten or more counts. This chain links TRBV29-1 with TRBJ2-1, with 12 bases aligning to TRBD2. Trimming at V came to 6 bases and at J to 10 bases, leaving 13 bases not matched to a gene. Germline-derived CDR1 and CDR2 are SQVTM and ANQGSEA. This CDR3 region has 15 residues. The CDR3: CSVARLAGVLEEQFF. The CDR3 nucleotides read TGCAGCGTAGCAAGACTAGCGGGAGTCCTGGAAGAGCAGTTCTTC.

This clonotype appeared a few times. The gene calls are TRBV4-3 and TRBJ2-1, with 10 bases aligning to TRBD2. CDR1 is LGHNA, CDR2 YSLEER, per germline. Losses at the gene ends were 0 bases for V and 8 bases for J; bases not matched to a gene: 10. This CDR3 has 17 residues. Here the CDR3 DNA reads TGCGCCAGCAGCCAAGATAACCAGCGGGAGGGGGGACATGAGCAGTTCTTC. Its protein product is CASSQDNQREGGHEQFF.

This clonotype was recorded only once. The V gene is TRBV6-2 or TRBV6-3, the J gene TRBJ1-2; D ambiguous. The CDR3 consists of 14 residues. V lost 0 bases to trimming and J lost 8 bases, with 13 bases between them. The germline V gene encodes CDR1 MNHEY and CDR2 SVGEGT. CDR3 sequence (DNA): TGTGCCAGCAGTTACTCGATAGGTGGGGAAGGCTACACCTTC. The encoded protein is CASSYSIGGEGYTF.

In this sample, this clonotype turned up a few times. CDR3: CASSLGRRGEKLFF. CDR3 sequence (DNA): TGCGCCAGCAGCCTGGGGCGACGGGGCGAAAAACTGTTTTTT. V gene TRBV4-3 combines with J gene TRBJ1-4, with TRBD1 as a possible D gene (5 bases). This CDR3 region has 14 residues. V was clipped by 4 bases and J by 8 bases, with 14 bases between them. Germline CDR1 is LGHNA and CDR2 is YSLEER.

The chain carries TRBV5-1 and TRBJ2-1, with TRBD2 identical over 7 bases. The CDR3 totals 14 residues. The V gene's germline CDR1 is SGHRS and CDR2 YFSETQ. V trimming: 2 bases; J trimming: 7 bases; junction bases outside the gene matches: 6. CDR3 nucleotide sequence: TGCGCCAGCAGCTTAATGCGGGAGAGTAATGAGCAGTTCTTC. Translated: CASSLMRESNEQFF.

This clonotype was counted once. This chain joins TRBV4-2 and TRBJ2-7; 10 bases map to TRBD2. V lost 2 bases and J lost 6; bases outside the gene matches: 16. CDR1 is LGHNA, CDR2 YNFKEQ, per germline. This CDR3 has 18 amino acids. CDR3 protein: CASSQYGQVAGGRPEQYF. The CDR3, as DNA: TGTGCCAGCAGCCAATATGGGCAAGTAGCGGGAGGCCGTCCCGAGCAGTACTTC.

J is TRBJ2-7 and V is TRBV7-9; D is unresolved. Per the germline V gene, CDR1 is SEHNR and CDR2 is FQNEAQ (reference sequence). The V gene lost 5 bases and the J gene lost 6 bases, with 14 bases spanning the gap. The CDR3 runs to 13 residues. CDR3 residues: CASSVTTIGEQYF. The CDR3 DNA is TGTGCCAGCAGCGTAACCACGATAGGCGAGCAGTACTTC. The whole variable domain, filled in from reference TRBV7-9 and TRBJ2-7, reads DTGVSQNPRHKITKRGQNVTFRCDPISEHNRLYWYRQTLGQGPEFLTYFQNEAQLEKSRLLSDRFSAERPKGSFSTLEIQRTEQGDSAMYLCASSVTTIGEQYFGPGTRLTVT.

The chain uses TRBV20-1 and TRBJ1-5; D gene uncertain. Trimming took off 3 bases at V and 5 bases at J, with 11 bases between the two ends. The CDR3 is 13 amino acids. CDR1 DFQATT and CDR2 SNEGSKA come from the germline V gene (reference sequence). CDR3 sequence (DNA): TGCAGTGCTAGTATGGCAGCTTATCAGCCCCAGCATTTT. Translating gives CSASMAAYQPQHF.

This clonotype was seen a handful of times. The chain joins TRBV7-9 to TRBJ1-1; 10 nucleotides align to TRBD1. This CDR3 is built from 15 residues. Losses at the gene ends were 3 bases for V and 3 bases for J; bases not matched to a gene: 4. Germline-derived CDR1 and CDR2 are SEHNR and FQNEAQ (reference sequence). The CDR3 sequence is CASSFETGGYTEAFF. CDR3 bases: TGTGCCAGCAGCTTTGAGACAGGGGGCTACACTGAAGCTTTCTTT.

This clonotype was observed a few times. V and J are TRBV18 and TRBJ1-4, with unresolved D. The CDR3 covers 18 residues. CDR1 KGHSH and CDR2 LQKENI come from the germline V gene. Deletions cut 6 bases from V and 0 bases from J, with 20 bases between. The CDR3 here is CASSTTGERAATNEKLFF. The CDR3 coding sequence is TGTGCCAGCTCGACGACCGGGGAAAGGGCCGCAACTAATGAAAAACTGTTTTTT. Complete variable domain (other parts from reference TRBV18 and TRBJ1-4): NAGVMQNPRHLVRRRGQEARLRCSPMKGHSHVYWYRQLPEEGLKFMVYLQKENIIDESGMPKERFSAEFPKEGPSILRIQQVVRGDSAAYFCASSTTGERAATNEKLFFGSGTQLSVL.

This clonotype was recorded once. For the CDR3, the DNA is TGTGCCAGCACCCTTGACATCGACTATGGCTACACCTTC. Translating it yields CASTLDIDYGYTF. The genes are TRBV6-2 or TRBV6-3 and TRBJ1-2; D call uncertain. Germline CDR1 MNHEY, CDR2 SVGEGT. V lost 7 bases and J lost 3, with 12 bases in between. This CDR3 is 13 amino acids long.

This clonotype was seen more than once but under ten times. This chain connects TRBV4-1 to TRBJ1-1; maybe TRBD1 (6 bases). This CDR3 is built from 15 residues. Germline V gene lookup returns CDR1 MGHRA and CDR2 YSYEKL. V was trimmed by 1 base and J by 2 bases, leaving 11 bases between them. CDR3 DNA: TGCGCCAGCAGCCAAGGGCAGGGGCCAAACACTGAAGCTTTCTTT. It yields the protein CASSQGQGPNTEAFF.